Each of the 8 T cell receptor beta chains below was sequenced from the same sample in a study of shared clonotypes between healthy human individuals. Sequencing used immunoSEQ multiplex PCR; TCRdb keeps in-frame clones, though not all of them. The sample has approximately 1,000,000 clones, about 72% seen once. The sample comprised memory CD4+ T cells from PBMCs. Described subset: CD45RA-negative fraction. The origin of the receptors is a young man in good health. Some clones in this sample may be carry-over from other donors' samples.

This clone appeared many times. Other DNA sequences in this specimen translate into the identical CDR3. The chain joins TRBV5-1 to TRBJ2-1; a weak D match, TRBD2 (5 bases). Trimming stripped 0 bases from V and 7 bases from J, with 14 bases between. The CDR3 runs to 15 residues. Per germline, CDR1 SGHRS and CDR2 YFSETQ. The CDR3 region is CASSLAGGTGNEQFF. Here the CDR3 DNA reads TGCGCCAGCAGCTTGGCGGGCGGAACGGGGAATGAGCAGTTCTTC.

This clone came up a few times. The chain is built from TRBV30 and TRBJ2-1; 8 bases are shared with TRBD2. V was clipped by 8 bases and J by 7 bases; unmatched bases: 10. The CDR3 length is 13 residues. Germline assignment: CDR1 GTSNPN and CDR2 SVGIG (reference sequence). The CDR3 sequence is CAGTRGVGNEQFF. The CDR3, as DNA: TGTGCCGGGACTAGGGGCGTTGGGAATGAGCAGTTCTTC.

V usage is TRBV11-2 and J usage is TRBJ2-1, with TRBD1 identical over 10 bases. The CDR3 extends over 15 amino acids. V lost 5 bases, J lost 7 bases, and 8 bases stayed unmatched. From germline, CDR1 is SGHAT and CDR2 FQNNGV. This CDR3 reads CASSVTGTGANEQFF. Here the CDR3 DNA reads TGTGCCAGCAGCGTGACGGGGACAGGGGCAAATGAGCAGTTCTTC.

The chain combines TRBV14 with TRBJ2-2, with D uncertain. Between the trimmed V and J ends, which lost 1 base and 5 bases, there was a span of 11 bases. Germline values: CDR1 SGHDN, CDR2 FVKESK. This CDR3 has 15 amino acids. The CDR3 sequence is CASSQVGQPTGELFF. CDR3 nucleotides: TGTGCCAGCAGCCAAGTCGGCCAGCCAACCGGGGAGCTGTTTTTT.

CDR3 in amino acids: CASSLKLAGGSDTQYF. DNA for the CDR3: TGCGCCAGCAGCTTGAAACTAGCGGGAGGATCAGATACGCAGTATTTT. The rearrangement uses TRBV5-1 and TRBJ2-3, with 12 bases fitting TRBD2. V lost 1 base, J lost 4 bases, and 4 bases stayed unmatched. Looked up from germline, CDR1 is SGHRS and CDR2 is YFSETQ. The CDR3 loop spans 16 amino acids.

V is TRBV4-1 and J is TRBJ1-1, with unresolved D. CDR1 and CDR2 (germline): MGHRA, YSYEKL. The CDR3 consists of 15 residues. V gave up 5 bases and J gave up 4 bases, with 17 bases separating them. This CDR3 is CASSSHRFSGTEAFF. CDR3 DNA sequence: TGCGCCAGCAGCTCGCACAGATTTTCCGGCACTGAAGCTTTCTTT.

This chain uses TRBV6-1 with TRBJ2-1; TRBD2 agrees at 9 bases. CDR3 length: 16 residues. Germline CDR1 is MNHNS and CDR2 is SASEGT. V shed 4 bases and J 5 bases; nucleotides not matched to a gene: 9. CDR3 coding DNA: TGTGCCAGCAGTGTCTCTTCTAGCGGGGTTAACAATGAGCAGTTCTTC. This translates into CASSVSSSGVNNEQFF.

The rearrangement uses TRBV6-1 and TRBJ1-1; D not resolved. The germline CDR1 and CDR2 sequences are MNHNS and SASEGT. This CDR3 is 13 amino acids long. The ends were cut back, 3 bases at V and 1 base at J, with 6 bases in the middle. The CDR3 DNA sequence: TGTGCCAGCAGTGATTCCCAGAACACTGAAGCTTTCTTT. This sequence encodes CASSDSQNTEAFF.